This T cell receptor (beta chain) was documented in a study of post-analysis software for immune sequencing data. There are a few counts of this clonotype. Its specificity is not known. V lost 4 bases to trimming and J lost 7 bases; unmatched junction nucleotides: 9. The CDR3 sequence is 16 residues long. Per the germline V gene, CDR1 is LGHNA and CDR2 is YNFKEQ. Findings and limits, study-wide: TRBV segments more frequent in patients than in controls numbered five and included TRBV5-6, TRBV5-1 and TRBV20-1.

cDNA libraries of TCR beta carried unique molecular identifiers. One entry per CDR3 protein results from TCRdb running MiXCR on the PCR reads. The sample lists around 160,000 distinct CDR3 sequences, around 36% occurring once. The chain carries TRBV4-2 and TRBJ2-2; TRBD2 matches 10 bases. The sequence derives from a girl between 5 and 17 years old with multiple sclerosis. The material sequenced was blood, taken after autologous hematopoietic stem cell transplantation. The CDR3 here is CASSRTSGNDGGELFF. In nucleotides, the CDR3 is TGTGCCAGCAGCCGAACTAGCGGGAACGATGGCGGGGAGCTGTTTTTT.